This T cell receptor beta chain was identified in a study of cytomegalovirus exposure and HLA in healthy donors. General study points: Reports indicated that the classifier achieved high specificity and sensitivity in diagnosing cytomegalovirus status. Previously analyzed data showed that most TCR beta V segments were productive at a frequency of about 90% or about 30%. Immune exposure was documented only through CMV serostatus.

PCR amplification relied on 60 Vbeta primers (plus 13 Jbeta primers). Libraries were prepared by immunoSEQ multiplex PCR; TCRdb keeps only in-frame clonotypes and omits some of them. The ten most abundant clones cover under 5% of a sample with 35,000 to 45,000 clones. To note about this clone: The antigen is unknown.

V was pared by 3 bases and J by 0 bases, with 10 bases between. From germline, CDR1 is SGHNT and CDR2 YYREEE (reference sequence). This CDR3 comprises 14 residues. V gene TRBV5-4 combines with J gene TRBJ2-7; possible D gene TRBD1, 5 bases. Sequenced input: PBMCs. This clonotype was sampled from a male donor in good health and CMV-seronegative. Here the CDR3 reads CASSSDIASYEQYF. The CDR3 DNA is TGTGCCAGCAGCTCGGACATCGCCTCCTACGAGCAGTACTTC.